The T cell receptor beta chain under discussion was sequenced for a study of blood T cell repertoires in COVID-19. Only in-frame clones appear in the TCRdb table, and some are missing; sequencing was by immunoSEQ multiplex PCR. The table records about 100,000 clones, just over 85% of them present only once. The germline V gene has CDR1 MGHRA and CDR2 YSYEKL. The CDR3 runs 16 residues. V was clipped by 0 bases and J by 1 base, with 13 bases between them. The clonotype comes from a woman between 50 and 59 years old who had recovered from COVID-19. Sequencing input: PBMCs or T cells enriched from blood (not recorded which). This rearrangement joins TRBV4-1 to TRBJ2-7; D is possibly TRBD2 (5 bases). This CDR3 reads CASSQEDLEGSYEQYF. The CDR3 DNA follows: TGCGCCAGCAGCCAAGAGGACCTTGAGGGTTCCTACGAGCAGTACTTC.